This T cell receptor (beta chain) was recorded in a study of control samples from healthy donors and cancer patients. Using immunoSEQ multiplex PCR, the repertoire was profiled, and TCRdb retains in-frame clones only, with some absent. The sample lists roughly 120,000 clones, over 90% occurring once. Trimming shortened V by 0 bases and J by 11 bases, and 17 bases separated the two germline ends. The germline V gene has CDR1 SGHNT and CDR2 YYREEE (reference sequence). The CDR3 loop spans 14 amino acids. This sequence was found in a man aged 30 to 39 in good health. The rearrangement links TRBV5-4 to TRBJ1-1; TRBD1 is a possible D gene (6 bases). The material sequenced was blood. The CDR3 spells CASSLGGQTLGAFF. In DNA, the CDR3 is TGTGCCAGCAGCTTGGGGGGACAAACTCTGGGGGCTTTCTTT.